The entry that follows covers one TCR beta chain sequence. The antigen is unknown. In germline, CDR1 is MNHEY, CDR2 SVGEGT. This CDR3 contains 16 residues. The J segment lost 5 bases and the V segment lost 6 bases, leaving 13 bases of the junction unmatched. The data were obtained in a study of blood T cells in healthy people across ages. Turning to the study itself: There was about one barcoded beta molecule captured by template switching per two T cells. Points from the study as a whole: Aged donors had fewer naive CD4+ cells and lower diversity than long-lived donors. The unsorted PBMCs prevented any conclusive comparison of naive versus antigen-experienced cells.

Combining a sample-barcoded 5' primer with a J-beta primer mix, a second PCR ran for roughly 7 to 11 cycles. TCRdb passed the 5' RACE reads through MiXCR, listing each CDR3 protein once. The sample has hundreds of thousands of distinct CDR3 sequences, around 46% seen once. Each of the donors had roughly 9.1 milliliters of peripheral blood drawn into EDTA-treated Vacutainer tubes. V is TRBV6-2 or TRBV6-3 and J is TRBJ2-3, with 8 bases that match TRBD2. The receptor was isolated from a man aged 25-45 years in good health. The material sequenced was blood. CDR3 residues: CASSHPARGAGDTQYF. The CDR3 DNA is TGTGCCAGCAGCCATCCCGCGCGGGGGGCCGGAGATACGCAGTATTTT.